The 23 T cell receptor beta chains given below trace back to one sample, sequenced in a study of blood T cell repertoires in COVID-19. The data were produced by immunoSEQ multiplex PCR, yet TCRdb's version contains in-frame clones alone and is incomplete. The sample has 130,000 to 150,000 clones; under 90% are singletons. Sequencing was carried out using peripheral blood. Every receptor here comes from a human donor in a cohort sampled during active COVID-19.

This chain joins TRBV21-1 and TRBJ2-7; the table's TRBD1 call for D was not verified on the DNA. TRBV21-1 is flagged as a pseudogene. The CDR3 has 15 amino acids. DNA for the CDR3: TGTGCCAGCAGCATTCCGGACAGGGGGCTGTACGAGCAGTACTTC. It yields the protein CASSIPDRGLYEQYF.

This chain uses TRBV6-5 with TRBJ1-5, with a weak D call TRBD1 (5 bases). V lost 4 bases and J lost 0, with 13 bases in between. Per germline, CDR1 MNHEY and CDR2 SVGAGI. CDR3 length: 16 amino acids. CDR3 protein: CASSLHRQNSNQPQHF. DNA of the CDR3: TGTGCCAGCAGTTTGCATCGACAGAATAGCAATCAGCCCCAGCATTTT.

The V call is TRBV10-1, the J call TRBJ2-7, with 9 bases matching TRBD1. The CDR3 has 12 residues. Unmatched junction bases numbered 6, after V lost 10 bases and J lost 5 bases. The germline V gene has CDR1 WNHNN and CDR2 SYGVQD (reference sequence). DNA of the CDR3: TGCGCCAATAAGGGACAGGGACACGAGCAGTACTTC. Its protein product is CANKGQGHEQYF.

In this sample, this clone turned up a few times. The chain recombines TRBV6-6 with TRBJ2-7; maybe TRBD1 (6 bases). V was cut by 5 bases and J by 4 bases, with 12 bases left in between. The CDR3 sequence is 13 residues long. The germline gives CDR1 MNHNY, CDR2 SVGAGI (reference sequence). Here the CDR3 reads CASSTGHTYEQYF. For the CDR3, the DNA is TGTGCCAGCAGTACGGGACACACGTACGAGCAGTACTTC.

V and J are TRBV7-8 and TRBJ1-2; weak D call: TRBD1 (6 bases). The V end lost 8 bases, the J end lost 0 bases, and 16 bases lay between the germline ends. The germline CDR1 and CDR2 sequences are SGHVS and FQNEAQ. This CDR3 spans 15 amino acids. Written as DNA, the CDR3 is TGTGCCAGCGGTCCAACACAGGGAGCTAACTATGGCTACACCTTC. Residues: CASGPTQGANYGYTF.

This chain joins TRBV28 and TRBJ2-5, with a weak D call TRBD1 (6 bases). Between the trimmed V and J ends, which lost 6 bases and 0 bases, there was a span of 17 bases. The CDR3 extends over 16 amino acids. From germline, CDR1 is MDHEN and CDR2 SYDVKM. The CDR3, as DNA: TGTGCCAGCAGCCCATCCTTAAGACAGGACCAAGAGACCCAGTACTTC. Translated: CASSPSLRQDQETQYF.

The chain is built from TRBV5-1 and TRBJ2-1; the D gene is possibly TRBD1 (6 bases). The germline V and J ends were trimmed by 3 bases and 4 bases, with 17 bases remaining between them. Germline CDR1 and CDR2: SGHRS and YFSETQ. This CDR3 region has 16 residues. DNA for the CDR3: TGCGCCAGCAGCTCCCCTACAGACAGGCCTTACAATGAGCAGTTCTTC. The encoded protein is CASSSPTDRPYNEQFF.

The chain has TRBV18 and TRBJ1-1; the match to TRBD1 covers 9 bases. CDR1 is KGHSH, CDR2 LQKENI, per germline. The length of the CDR3 is 15 residues. The V gene end was trimmed by 4 bases and the J gene end by 1 base; junction bases not matched to a gene: 4. CDR3 sequence: CASSQGQGSNTEAFF. The CDR3 DNA reads TGTGCCAGCTCACAAGGACAGGGGTCGAACACTGAAGCTTTCTTT.

This clone was found once. The J gene is TRBJ1-2, the V gene TRBV27; D might be TRBD1 (5 bases). Germline CDR1 reads MNHEY; CDR2 reads SMNVEV (reference sequence). This CDR3 region has 13 residues. V was trimmed by 5 bases and J by 7 bases, leaving 14 bases between them. CDR3 bases: TGTGCCAGCAGTCCCTCGCAGGGAGGTGGCTACACCTTC. It is translated as CASSPSQGGGYTF.

The CDR3: CATAGTGKNEQYF. CDR3 DNA sequence: TGTGCCACTGCCGGGACAGGGAAGAACGAGCAGTACTTC. V gene TRBV2 combines with J gene TRBJ2-7, with 9 bases identical to TRBD1. V shed 10 bases and J 5 bases; nucleotides not matched to a gene: 9. This CDR3 has 13 residues. The germline V gene encodes CDR1 SNHLY and CDR2 FYNNEI.

The chain employs TRBV19 and TRBJ2-7; TRBD1 matches at 8 bases. CDR3 length: 15 residues. V shed 2 bases, J shed 0 bases, and the junction held 3 bases outside the gene matches. Per germline, CDR1 LNHDA and CDR2 SQIVND (reference sequence). As DNA, the CDR3 is TGTGCCAGTAGTATACCAGGGGGCGCCTCCTACGAGCAGTACTTC. It is translated as CASSIPGGASYEQYF.

This clone was counted only a few times. CDR3 region: CASSSNSGANVLTF. DNA of the CDR3: TGTGCCAGCAGTTCCAACTCTGGGGCCAACGTCCTGACTTTC. This chain joins TRBV27 and TRBJ2-6; D ambiguous. Germline V gene data show CDR1 as MNHEY and CDR2 as SMNVEV (reference sequence). V was pared by 4 bases and J by 0 bases, with 4 bases between. There are 14 residues in the CDR3.

The V call is TRBV4-1, the J call TRBJ1-1; 7 nucleotides match TRBD1. The germline gives CDR1 MGHRA, CDR2 YSYEKL. The CDR3 has 15 residues. The J segment lost 5 bases and the V segment lost 3 bases, leaving 9 bases of the junction unmatched. CDR3 sequence reads: CASSHPDRVGTEAFF. The CDR3 nucleotides are TGCGCCAGCAGCCACCCCGACAGGGTAGGGACTGAAGCTTTCTTT.

This clone was seen a single time. The J gene is TRBJ2-5, the V gene TRBV4-1; D is possibly TRBD2 (5 bases). V was clipped by 0 bases and J by 2 bases, with 13 bases between them. The germline V gene encodes CDR1 MGHRA and CDR2 YSYEKL. The CDR3 is 16 amino acids. The CDR3 DNA sequence: TGCGCCAGCAGCCAAGATAGTCGGGGTGGGCAAGAGACCCAGTACTTC. It translates to CASSQDSRGGQETQYF.

The gene calls are TRBV11-3 and TRBJ2-7; a possible D gene is TRBD1 (5 bases). V lost 5 bases to trimming and J lost 0 bases, with 11 bases between them. The germline V gene has CDR1 SGHNT and CDR2 YENEEA. The CDR3 extends over 14 amino acids. CDR3 residues: CASSPRGHSYEQYF. DNA of the CDR3: TGTGCCAGCAGCCCCCGAGGACACTCCTACGAGCAGTACTTC. Full variable domain (rest looked up from reference TRBV11-3 and TRBJ2-7): EAGVVQSPRYKIIEKKQPVAFWCNPISGHNTLYWYLQNLGQGPELLIRYENEEAVDDSQLPKDRFSAERLKGVDSTLKIQPAELGDSAVYLCASSPRGHSYEQYFGPGTRLTVT.

The rearrangement uses TRBV9 and TRBJ2-5; the match to TRBD1 covers 9 bases. The V gene's germline CDR1 is SGDLS and CDR2 YYNGEE. The CDR3 length is 15 residues. Losses at the gene ends were 4 bases for V and 2 bases for J; bases not matched to a gene: 6. CDR3 amino acids: CASSTSGTGQETQYF. The CDR3 DNA follows: TGTGCCAGCAGCACCTCCGGGACAGGGCAAGAGACCCAGTACTTC.

This clone was picked up a small number of times. The chain couples TRBV7-9 to TRBJ1-1, with a possible D match to TRBD1 (5 bases). Per the germline V gene, CDR1 is SEHNR and CDR2 is FQNEAQ (reference sequence). Trimming shortened V by 3 bases and J by 6 bases, and 17 bases separated the two germline ends. The CDR3 is 15 amino acids. CDR3 region: CASSLRTRTTPEAFF. In DNA, the CDR3 is TGTGCCAGCAGCTTGCGGACAAGGACAACACCTGAAGCTTTCTTT.

J is TRBJ2-1 and V is TRBV5-1; TRBD1 matches 9 bases. V lost 4 bases to trimming and J lost 9 bases; unmatched junction nucleotides: 5. This CDR3 is built from 13 residues. The germline gives CDR1 SGHRS, CDR2 YFSETQ. The CDR3 DNA reads TGCGCCAGCAGCCTGGGACAGGGTGGTGAGCAGTTCTTC. Protein product: CASSLGQGGEQFF.

The V call is TRBV7-9, the J call TRBJ2-1; D may be TRBD1 (5 bases). Trimming removed 5 bases at V and 8 bases at J, with 22 bases between. This CDR3 has 16 amino acids. Per germline, CDR1 SEHNR and CDR2 FQNEAQ (reference sequence). CDR3 in amino acids: CASSPTNPADTDEQFF. In DNA, the CDR3 is TGTGCCAGCAGCCCAACCAATCCCGCGGACACGGATGAGCAGTTCTTC. Together with reference TRBV7-9 and TRBJ2-1, the CDR3 gives the full variable domain: DTGVSQNPRHKITKRGQNVTFRCDPISEHNRLYWYRQTLGQGPEFLTYFQNEAQLEKSRLLSDRFSAERPKGSFSTLEIQRTEQGDSAMYLCASSPTNPADTDEQFFGPGTRLTVL.

The chain recombines TRBV5-1 with TRBJ2-7; 13 bases line up with TRBD2. CDR3 length equals 14 residues. Germline V gene lookup returns CDR1 SGHRS and CDR2 YFSETQ. Trimming removed 7 bases from V and 3 bases from J; junction bases left unmatched: 4. CDR3 region: CASGWTSGSYEQYF. CDR3 coding DNA: TGCGCCAGCGGGTGGACTAGCGGGAGCTACGAGCAGTACTTC.

The chain joins TRBV4-3 to TRBJ2-3; the match to TRBD1 covers 7 bases. The CDR3 covers 17 residues. Germline loops: CDR1 LGHNA, CDR2 YSLEER. V lost 1 base and J lost 5; bases outside the gene matches: 12. The CDR3 DNA reads as TGCGCCAGCAGCCAAGCCTACGACAGGGTTCTTGGAGATACGCAGTATTTT. Amino acid sequence: CASSQAYDRVLGDTQYF.

V and J are TRBV28 and TRBJ1-5; 9 positions match TRBD1. Germline CDR1 MDHEN, CDR2 SYDVKM. The CDR3 extends over 15 amino acids. J gave up 6 bases and V 6 bases, and 9 bases lay outside the gene matches. Written as DNA, the CDR3 is TGTGCCAGCAGCGACGGACAGGGGAGTCGTCAGCCCCAGCATTTT. Its translation: CASSDGQGSRQPQHF.

The V gene is TRBV7-3, the J gene TRBJ2-1; D unresolved. The CDR3 is 15 amino acids. The germline V and J ends were trimmed by 5 bases and 6 bases, with 17 bases remaining between them. Germline V gene sequence: CDR1 SGHTA, CDR2 FQGTGA. In DNA form, the CDR3 reads TGTGCCAGCAGCGCGGTTCTAGGTCTGAGCAATGAGCAGTTCTTC. As protein: CASSAVLGLSNEQFF.